The 26 T cell receptor beta chains below come from one sample, sequenced in a study of control samples from healthy donors and cancer patients. Assay used: immunoSEQ multiplex PCR; TCRdb lists only in-frame clones, some missing. The sample has tens of thousands of clones, around 94% seen once. The source material was blood. The receptors were gathered from a man younger than 45 in good health.

V and J are TRBV4-3 and TRBJ2-7, with D unclear. V gave up 0 bases and J gave up 3 bases, with 6 bases separating them. This CDR3 comprises 13 residues. CDR1 is LGHNA, CDR2 YSLEER, per germline. CDR3 nucleotides: TGCGCCAGCAGCCAAGATAAGGGCTACGAGCAGTACTTC. Translation gives CASSQDKGYEQYF.

This clone is a singleton in its sample. One end of the junction is discordant with germline, which a read error may explain. The chain is built from TRBV27 and TRBJ2-1; 9 positions agree with TRBD1. Looked up from germline, CDR1 is MNHEY and CDR2 is SMNVEV (reference sequence). This CDR3 has 15 residues. The CDR3 loop reads CASSYRDRAMDEQFF. DNA for the CDR3: TGTGCCAGCAGTTACCGGGACAGGGCTATGGATGAGCAATTCTTC.

This chain connects TRBV27 to TRBJ2-5; D is perhaps TRBD1 (7 bases). CDR1 is MNHEY and CDR2 is SMNVEV in the germline V gene (reference sequence). The ends were cut back, 8 bases at V and 3 bases at J, with 19 bases in the middle. The CDR3 totals 15 residues. The DNA for the CDR3 is TGTGCCAGCTCTATACGGGGGACAGTAAAAGAGACCCAGTACTTC. This codes for CASSIRGTVKETQYF.

Only one count was recorded for this clone. Here the CDR3 reads CASSPRTSGSYEQYF. In nucleotides, the CDR3 is TGTGCCAGCAGTCCAAGGACTAGCGGGAGCTACGAGCAGTACTTC. The J gene is TRBJ2-7, the V gene TRBV28, with 13 bases that match TRBD2. Germline loops: CDR1 MDHEN, CDR2 SYDVKM. The junction had 4 bases not matched to a gene; V was cut back by 5 bases and J by 3 bases. The CDR3 contains 15 residues.

This clone was found a few times. Here the CDR3 reads CASSTTYLSNQPQHF. The CDR3 bases are TGTGCCAGTTCGACAACATACCTTAGCAATCAGCCCCAGCATTTT. This chain joins TRBV6-5 and TRBJ1-5; D remains unclear. There are 15 residues in the CDR3. Trimming left V 9 bases short and J 0 bases short, with 15 bases between. CDR1 MNHEY and CDR2 SVGAGI come from the germline V gene.

V gene TRBV4-1 combines with J gene TRBJ1-5, with D possibly matching TRBD1 (5 bases). This CDR3 has 17 amino acids. The germline V gene has CDR1 MGHRA and CDR2 YSYEKL. Trimming cost V 0 bases and J 2 bases, with 14 bases left between them. The CDR3 sequence is CASSQDGVRGGNQPQHF. The CDR3 DNA is TGCGCCAGCAGCCAAGATGGGGTCCGGGGGGGCAATCAGCCCCAGCATTTT.

CDR3 sequence (DNA): TGTGCCAGCAGGGGCCGGGGGGGCTTGTACGAGCAGTACTTC. Translating gives CASRGRGGLYEQYF. The chain joins TRBV2 to TRBJ2-7; 8 bases match TRBD2. This CDR3 spans 14 amino acids. V shed 6 bases, J shed 4 bases, and the junction held 8 bases outside the gene matches. Germline-derived CDR1 and CDR2 are SNHLY and FYNNEI. The full variable domain, completed using reference TRBV2 and TRBJ2-7, is EPEVTQTPSHQVTQMGQEVILRCVPISNHLYFYWYRQILGQKVEFLVSFYNNEISEKSEIFDDQFSVERPDGSNFTLKIRSTKLEDSAMYFCASRGRGGLYEQYFGPGTRLTVT.

The chain joins TRBV7-9 to TRBJ1-2, with unresolved D. Looked up from germline, CDR1 is SEHNR and CDR2 is FQNEAQ (reference sequence). V was clipped by 5 bases and J by 6 bases, with 4 bases between them. The CDR3 length is 10 residues. The CDR3 is CASSRDGYTF. The CDR3 DNA follows: TGTGCCAGCAGCCGCGATGGCTACACCTTC.

The chain carries TRBV9 and TRBJ1-4; maybe TRBD1 (5 bases). V lost 1 base, J lost 11 bases, and 6 bases lay in between. This CDR3 has 11 residues. Germline loops: CDR1 SGDLS, CDR2 YYNGEE. CDR3 nucleotides: TGTGCCAGCAGCGTATGGGGGAAACTGTTTTTT. Translation: CASSVWGKLFF.

The chain has TRBV7-8 and TRBJ1-4, with 7 bases lining up with TRBD1. J lost 0 bases, V lost 3 bases, and 7 bases had no gene match. This CDR3 region has 17 residues. Germline CDR1 reads SGHVS; CDR2 reads FQNEAQ. The CDR3 spells CASSFLGGLATNEKLFF. CDR3 nucleotides: TGTGCCAGCAGCTTTCTAGGGGGCCTCGCAACTAATGAAAAACTGTTTTTT.

The gene calls are TRBV7-2 and TRBJ1-1; TRBD1 matches 9 bases. The V gene end was trimmed by 3 bases and the J gene end by 5 bases; junction bases not matched to a gene: 10. Germline V gene data show CDR1 as SGHTA and CDR2 as FQGNSA. The CDR3 has 16 amino acids. In DNA form, the CDR3 reads TGTGCCAGCAGCTTCTCTGGGGGGACAGGGAGGACTGAAGCTTTCTTT. Translating it yields CASSFSGGTGRTEAFF.

Written as DNA, the CDR3 is TGTGCCAGCAGATCGACAGGACACACCGGGGAGCTGTTTTTT. Protein: CASRSTGHTGELFF. This chain links TRBV28 with TRBJ2-2; maybe TRBD1 (6 bases). This CDR3 is built from 14 residues. Trimming took 6 bases from V and 3 from J, leaving 11 bases between them. Germline CDR1 MDHEN, CDR2 SYDVKM.

The chain employs TRBV30 and TRBJ1-6, with TRBD1 identical over 9 bases. With 6 bases clipped from V and 10 bases from J, the junction kept 13 bases outside the gene matches. The germline V gene has CDR1 GTSNPN and CDR2 SVGIG (reference sequence). The CDR3 is 15 residues long. The CDR3 DNA reads TGTGCCTGCCAACAGGGGGCGATGCGGTGGTCACCCCTCCACTTT. This encodes CACQQGAMRWSPLHF.

On this clone itself: Other DNA variants within this sample encode the same CDR3. The gene calls are TRBV10-3 and TRBJ1-1; 8 positions match TRBD1. Germline V gene lookup returns CDR1 ENHRY and CDR2 SYGVKD. The V segment lost 5 bases and the J segment 5 bases; nucleotides outside the gene matches: 4. This CDR3 comprises 13 residues. Here the CDR3 DNA reads TGTGCCATCAGTAACGGACAGGGTACTGAAGCTTTCTTT. Its protein is CAISNGQGTEAFF.

The V and J genes are TRBV6-1 and TRBJ2-1; 7 bases are a match to TRBD2. The germline V gene encodes CDR1 MNHNS and CDR2 SASEGT. The CDR3 contains 16 residues. V lost 1 base and J lost 2; bases outside the gene matches: 5. The CDR3 spells CASSEEAGSPYNEQFF. For the CDR3, the DNA is TGTGCCAGCAGTGAAGAAGCGGGGAGTCCCTACAATGAGCAGTTCTTC.

The chain recombines TRBV3-1 (or the pseudogene TRBV3-2) with TRBJ2-4; no clear D gene. CDR1 LGHDT and CDR2 YNNKEL come from the germline V gene (reference sequence). The length of the CDR3 is 12 residues. V shed 8 bases and J shed 0 bases, with 5 bases lying between them. Here the CDR3 reads CASPIAKNIQYF. CDR3 sequence (DNA): TGTGCCAGCCCTATAGCCAAAAACATTCAGTACTTC.

V usage is TRBV19 and J usage is TRBJ2-2; D is uncertain. The V end lost 2 bases, the J end lost 1 base, and 5 bases lay between the germline ends. Germline V gene sequence: CDR1 LNHDA, CDR2 SQIVND (reference sequence). CDR3 size: 14 residues. CDR3 nucleotides: TGTGCCAGTAGTATAACCGGGAACACCGGGGAGCTGTTTTTT. This translates into CASSITGNTGELFF.

The rearrangement uses TRBV23-1 and TRBJ1-2; D remains unclear. TRBV23-1 is known as an ORF, though its function is uncertain. Trimming stripped 8 bases from V and 7 bases from J, with 5 bases between. This CDR3 region has 9 residues. Written as DNA, the CDR3 is TGCGCCAGCCGATTTGGCTACACCTTC. Protein product: CASRFGYTF.

The rearrangement links TRBV5-8 to TRBJ2-5; D is perhaps TRBD2 (7 bases). Germline-derived CDR1 and CDR2 are SGHTS and YDEGEE. The germline V and J ends were trimmed by 1 base and 5 bases, with 15 bases remaining between them. CDR3 length equals 15 residues. CDR3 sequence (DNA): TGTGCCAGCAGCTTGAGGGGGGGGGCCCTGGAGACCCAGTACTTC. Its protein is CASSLRGGALETQYF.

This clone has only one observation. The rearrangement joins TRBV5-1 to TRBJ2-7, with a weak D call TRBD1 (5 bases). V dropped 5 bases and J dropped 2 bases, with 14 bases sitting between them. The CDR3 spans 14 residues. Germline loops: CDR1 SGHRS, CDR2 YFSETQ. DNA for the CDR3: TGCGCCAGCAGGCCCCCGGCAGGGACCTACGAGCAGTACTTC. Its translation: CASRPPAGTYEQYF.

This clone came up a few times. The rearrangement links TRBV27 to TRBJ2-7; 8 nucleotides agree with TRBD1. The CDR3 is 12 amino acids. CDR1 and CDR2 (germline): MNHEY, SMNVEV (reference sequence). V lost 2 bases to trimming and J lost 13 bases; unmatched junction nucleotides: 7. The CDR3 bases are TGTGCCAGCAGTTTAGGTGTGGGACAGGTTTACTTC. This encodes CASSLGVGQVYF.

The chain has TRBV10-3 and TRBJ2-1; TRBD1 might be the D (6 bases). Per the germline V gene, CDR1 is ENHRY and CDR2 is SYGVKD. With 6 bases removed from V and 8 bases from J, the gap between germline ends came to 11 bases. The CDR3 sequence is 12 residues long. The CDR3 DNA reads TGTGCCATCAGGGACAGTAATGATGAGCAGTTCTTC. It translates to CAIRDSNDEQFF.

The CDR3 nucleotides read TGTGCCAGCAGTTATAAGGAGGGTTTTGAAGCTTTCTTT. Its translation: CASSYKEGFEAFF. This chain connects TRBV6-6 to TRBJ1-1; no firm D call. Trimming took off 3 bases at V and 7 bases at J, with 12 bases between the two ends. The germline V gene encodes CDR1 MNHNY and CDR2 SVGAGI (reference sequence). There are 13 residues in the CDR3.

This rearrangement joins TRBV27 to TRBJ2-7; 7 nucleotides match TRBD2. CDR1 is MNHEY and CDR2 is SMNVEV in the germline V gene (reference sequence). V lost 4 bases to trimming and J lost 4 bases; unmatched junction nucleotides: 7. This CDR3 is 14 amino acids long. The CDR3 nucleotides are TGTGCCAGCAGTTCAGGCGGGAGCGGGTACGAGCAGTACTTC. It is translated as CASSSGGSGYEQYF.

This chain joins TRBV19 and TRBJ2-1; 7 bases are a match to TRBD2. Germline values: CDR1 LNHDA, CDR2 SQIVND (reference sequence). The V gene end was trimmed by 7 bases and the J gene end by 3 bases; junction bases not matched to a gene: 6. The CDR3 consists of 14 residues. The CDR3 protein is CASTNGGIYNEQFF. DNA of the CDR3: TGTGCCAGTACCAACGGGGGGATCTACAATGAGCAGTTCTTC.

The chain links TRBV24-1 to TRBJ1-1; TRBD1 matches 7 bases. The germline CDR1 and CDR2 sequences are KGHDR and SFDVKD. The J segment lost 5 bases and the V segment lost 3 bases, leaving 8 bases of the junction unmatched. CDR3 size: 15 residues. DNA for the CDR3: TGTGCCACCAGTGATACGACAGGGATTGGGACTGAAGCTTTCTTT. Protein: CATSDTTGIGTEAFF.